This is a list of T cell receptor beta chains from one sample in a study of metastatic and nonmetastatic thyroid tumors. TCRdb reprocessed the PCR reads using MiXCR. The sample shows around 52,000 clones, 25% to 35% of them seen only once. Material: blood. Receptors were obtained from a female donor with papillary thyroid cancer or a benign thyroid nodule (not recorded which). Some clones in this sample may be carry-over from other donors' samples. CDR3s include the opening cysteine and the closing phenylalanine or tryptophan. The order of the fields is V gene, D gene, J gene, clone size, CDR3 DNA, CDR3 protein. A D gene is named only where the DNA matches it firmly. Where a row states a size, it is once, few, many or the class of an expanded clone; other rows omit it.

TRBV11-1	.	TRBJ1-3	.	TGTGCCAGCAGCTGGAGGACGGTTAGCTCTGGAAACACCATATATTTT	CASSWRTVSSGNTIYF
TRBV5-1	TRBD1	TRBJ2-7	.	TGCGCCAGCAATCCAGGACAGGGTACCGGCGAGCAGTACTTC	CASNPGQGTGEQYF
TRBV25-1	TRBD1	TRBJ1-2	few	TGTGCCAGCAGTGACCATAACCTGGGACAGGGCGGCTATGGCTACACCTTC	CASSDHNLGQGGYGYTF
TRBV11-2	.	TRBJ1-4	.	TGTGCCAGCTCCAGGGACGGGGCAGACGAAAAACTGTTTTTT	CASSRDGADEKLFF
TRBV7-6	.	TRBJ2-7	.	TGTGCCAGCAGCTTAGGGGACGGAGCCTACGAGCAGTACTTC	CASSLGDGAYEQYF
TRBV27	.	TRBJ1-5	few	TGTGCCAGCTCCTCGGGGGCTCAGCCCCAGCATTTT	CASSSGAQPQHF
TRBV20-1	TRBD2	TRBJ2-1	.	TGCAGTGCGACTAGGGCGGGAGGGGTGAATGAGCAGTTCTTC	CSATRAGGVNEQFF
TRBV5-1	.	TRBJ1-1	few	TGCGCCAGCAGCTTGGAGGACCCAAGGAACACTGAAGCTTTCTTT	CASSLEDPRNTEAFF
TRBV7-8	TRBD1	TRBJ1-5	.	TGTGCCAGCAGCATACAGGGGAATCAGCCCCAGCATTTT	CASSIQGNQPQHF
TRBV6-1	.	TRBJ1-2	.	TGTGCCAGCAGTGAATCGCGGAGATATGGCTACACCTTC	CASSESRRYGYTF
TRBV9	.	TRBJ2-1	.	TGTGCCAGCAGCGTTCGGGGACCTGAGCAGTTCTTC	CASSVRGPEQFF
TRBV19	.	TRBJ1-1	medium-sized	TGTGCCAGTACCAAAAGGGGTGCGGACACTGAAGCTTTCTTT	CASTKRGADTEAFF
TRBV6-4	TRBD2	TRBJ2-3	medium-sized	TGTGCCAGCAGTGGCCTAGCGGGGAGCACAGATACGCAGTATTTT	CASSGLAGSTDTQYF
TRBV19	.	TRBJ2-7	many	TGTGCCAGTAGCACAGGGGGGGGAGTGAGGTACGAGCAGTACTTC	CASSTGGGVRYEQYF
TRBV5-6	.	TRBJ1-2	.	TGTGCCAGCAGCCGATCACCAACCGAGGGCTATGGCTACACCTTC	CASSRSPTEGYGYTF
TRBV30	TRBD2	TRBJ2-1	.	TGTGCCTGGCGGACTAGCGGGAGGAGGGAGTTCTTC	CAWRTSGRREFF
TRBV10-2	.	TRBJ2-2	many	TGCGCCAGCAGGGGCGACGCCGGGGAGCTGTTTTTT	CASRGDAGELFF
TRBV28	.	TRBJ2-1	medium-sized	TGTGCCAGCAGTTTACGGGACTCCCGCATATTCTTC	CASSLRDSRIFF
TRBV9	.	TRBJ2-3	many	TGTGCCAGCAGCGTAGAGTACACAGATACGCAGTATTTT	CASSVEYTDTQYF
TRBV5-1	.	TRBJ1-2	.	TGCGCCAGCAGCTTGGAGCAGGAGCATGGCTACACCTTC	CASSLEQEHGYTF
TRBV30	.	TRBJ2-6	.	TGTGCCTGGTCCCACTCTGGGGCCAACGTCCTGACTTTC	CAWSHSGANVLTF
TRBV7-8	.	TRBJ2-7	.	TGTGCCAGCAGCGCCGGAGGGCCTCTGGGGGAGCAGTACTTC	CASSAGGPLGEQYF
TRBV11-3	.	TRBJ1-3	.	TGTGCCAGCAGCTTAGTTGCAGGGGCAAACACCATATATTTT	CASSLVAGANTIYF
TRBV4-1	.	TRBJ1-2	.	TGCGCCAGCAGCCAAGATCAATATGGCTACACCTTC	CASSQDQYGYTF
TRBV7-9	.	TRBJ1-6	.	TGTGCCAGCAGCTTCGAGAGCTATAATTCACCCCTCCACTTT	CASSFESYNSPLHF
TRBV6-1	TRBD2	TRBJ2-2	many	TGTGCCAGCACCCCCCTAGCGGGTCCGAACACCGGGGAGCTGTTTTTT	CASTPLAGPNTGELFF
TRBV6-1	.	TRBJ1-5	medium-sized	TGTGCCAGCGCCCCTAGCAATCAGCCCCAGCATTTT	CASAPSNQPQHF
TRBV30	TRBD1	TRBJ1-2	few	TGTGCCTGGAGTAAAGGACAGGGGGCTCTCGGCTACACCTTC	CAWSKGQGALGYTF
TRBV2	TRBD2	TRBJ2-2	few	TGTGCCAGCCTGGGGGAACTAGCGGGGAACACCGGGGAGCTGTTTTTT	CASLGELAGNTGELFF
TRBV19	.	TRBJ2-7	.	TGTGCCAGTAGTATTTTAGCCGAATCCTCCTACGAGCAGTACTTC	CASSILAESSYEQYF
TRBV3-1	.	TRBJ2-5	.	TGTGCCAGCAGCCGGACTTTGAGGGATGAGACCCAGTACTTC	CASSRTLRDETQYF
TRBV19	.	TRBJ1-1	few	TGTGCCAGTAGTAGGGCGGGCGACACTGAAGCTTTCTTT	CASSRAGDTEAFF
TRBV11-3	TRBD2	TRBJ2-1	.	TGTGCCAGCAGCTTATACAGCGGGAGGGCCTACAATGAGCAGTTCTTC	CASSLYSGRAYNEQFF
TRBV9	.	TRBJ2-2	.	TGTGCCAGCAGCGGACCCCTGGAAGGCGAAGAGAATACCGGGGAGCTGTTTTTT	CASSGPLEGEENTGELFF
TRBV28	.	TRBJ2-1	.	TGTGCCAGCAGAGTAGGAGGTGGGGACAATGAGCAGTTCTTC	CASRVGGGDNEQFF
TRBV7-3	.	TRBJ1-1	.	TGTGCCAGCAGCTCACAGGGACTTAACACCGAAGCTTTCTTT	CASSSQGLNTEAFF
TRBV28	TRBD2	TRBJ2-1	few	TGTGCCAGCAGTCGACGCGGACTAGCGGGACCCTACAATGAGCAGTTCTTC	CASSRRGLAGPYNEQFF
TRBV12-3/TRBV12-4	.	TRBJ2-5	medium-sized	TGTGCCAGCAGTCTTCCGGAGACCCAAGAGACCCAGTACTTC	CASSLPETQETQYF
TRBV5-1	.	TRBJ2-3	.	TGCGCCAGCAGCCTCCAGGTAGCGGGCACAGATACGCAGTATTTT	CASSLQVAGTDTQYF
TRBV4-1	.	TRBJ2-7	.	TGCGCCAGCAGCCAAGGGTCTAACTCCTACGAGCAGTACTTC	CASSQGSNSYEQYF
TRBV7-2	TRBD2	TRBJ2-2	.	TGTGCCAGCAGCTTAGCGAGGACTAGCGGGAGGGGCGACACTGGGGAGCTGTTTTTT	CASSLARTSGRGDTGELFF
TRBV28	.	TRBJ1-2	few	TGTGCCAGCGACGGGCTTAACTATGGCTACACCTTC	CASDGLNYGYTF
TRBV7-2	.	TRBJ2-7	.	TGTGCCAGCAGCTTAGCGGGGACAAACGAGCAGTACTTC	CASSLAGTNEQYF
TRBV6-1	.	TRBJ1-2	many	TGTGCCAGCAGTGAACTGGGAACGGGGTATGGCTACACCTTC	CASSELGTGYGYTF
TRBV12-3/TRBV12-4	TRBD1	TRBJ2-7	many	TGTGCCAGCAGCCGGGCTGGGACAGGGGGTACTTACGAGCAGTACTTC	CASSRAGTGGTYEQYF
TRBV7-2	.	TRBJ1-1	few	TGTGCCAGCAGCCTTAGCAACACGGAACTTGAAGCTTTCTTT	CASSLSNTELEAFF
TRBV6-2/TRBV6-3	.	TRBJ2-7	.	TGTGCCAGCTGCTTCCATAAGGGGCCGAGCTCCTACGAGCAGTACTTC	CASCFHKGPSSYEQYF
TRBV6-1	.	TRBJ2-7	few	TGTGCCAGCAGTTTAGGGGGGCCAGGCGAGCAGTACTTC	CASSLGGPGEQYF
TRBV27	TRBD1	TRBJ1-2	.	TGTGCCAGCAGCCCGGGGACAGGGTCCTCTAACTATGGCTACACCTTC	CASSPGTGSSNYGYTF
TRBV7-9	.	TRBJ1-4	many	TGTGCCAGCAGCGGCAGGGGAGGCGAAAAACTGTTTTTT	CASSGRGGEKLFF